This T cell receptor (beta chain) originates from a study of blood T cells in healthy people across ages. The wider study: Through template switching, about one barcoded beta molecule was captured per two T cells, as measured in model experiments.

V lost 5 bases to trimming and J lost 8 bases; unmatched junction nucleotides: 5. This CDR3 contains 12 residues. The germline CDR1 and CDR2 sequences are SQVTM and ANQGSEA. Through a sample-barcoded 5' primer and a J-beta primer mix, a second PCR was run for roughly 7 to 11 cycles. There were at least 2.5 million CDR3-containing paired-end reads obtained from each sample. TCRdb re-derived calls from the 5' RACE reads in MiXCR, one entry per CDR3 protein. Of roughly 790,000 distinct CDR3 sequences in the sample, more than 40% were seen once. To note about this clonotype: Its cognate antigen is unknown.

Study results and limitations: Higher naive T cell percentage went strongly together with higher TCR beta diversity.

The sequencing input was blood. This chain connects TRBV29-1 to TRBJ2-7, with 11 bases that match TRBD2. The origin of this receptor is a woman aged 55-75 years in good health. The CDR3, as DNA: TGCAGCGTTTGGCTAGCGGGAGGCCAGCAGTACTTC. It encodes CSVWLAGGQQYF.